The rows below give T cell receptor beta chains drawn from one sample of a study of early T cells in non-severe SARS-CoV-2 infection. TCRdb itself ran the 5' RACE reads through MiXCR, one entry per CDR3 protein. Of more than 45,000 distinct CDR3 sequences listed, less than 9.5% were seen once; the top ten hold about 3.2%. Input material: whole blood. The source of these receptors is an adult who was a healthcare worker with PCR-confirmed SARS-CoV-2 infection or an uninfected control (not recorded which). Each CDR3 is given with its conserved first and last residue. D genes are given only for firm matches. Clone size, where shown, is once, few, many, or a class for clones that have expanded.

J: TRBJ2-3
V: TRBV7-8
length: 14
D: -
size: few
CDR3: CASSLIASTDTQYF
DNA: TGTGCCAGCAGCTTAATCGCTAGCACAGATACGCAGTATTTT

J: TRBJ2-7
V: TRBV12-2
length: 15
D: -
size: -
CDR3: CASRSRQGRTYEQYF
DNA: TGTGCAAGTCGCTCCCGACAGGGGAGGACCTACGAGCAGTACTTC

J: TRBJ2-7
V: TRBV7-2
length: 15
D: TRBD2
size: few
CDR3: CASSWGTSGRYEQYF
DNA: TGTGCCAGCAGCTGGGGGACTAGCGGGAGGTACGAGCAGTACTTC

J: TRBJ2-7
V: TRBV4-2
length: 12
D: -
size: many
CDR3: CASAGPSYEQYF
DNA: TGTGCCAGCGCGGGCCCCTCCTACGAGCAGTACTTC

J: TRBJ2-2
V: TRBV4-2
length: 15
D: -
size: many
CDR3: CASSQVVQGTGELFF
DNA: TGTGCCAGCAGCCAAGTAGTACAGGGCACCGGGGAGCTGTTTTTT

J: TRBJ1-1
V: TRBV25-1
length: 11
D: -
size: -
CDR3: CASIRNTEAFF
DNA: TGTGCCAGCATCAGGAACACTGAAGCTTTCTTT

J: TRBJ1-1
V: TRBV20-1
length: 14
D: -
size: -
CDR3: CSARDQGRGTEAFF
DNA: TGCAGTGCTAGAGATCAGGGGCGAGGGACTGAAGCTTTCTTT

J: TRBJ2-1
V: TRBV4-2
length: 17
D: TRBD2
size: many
CDR3: CASSQDLAGATYNEQFF
DNA: TGTGCCAGCAGCCAAGATCTAGCGGGAGCTACTTACAATGAGCAGTTCTTC

J: TRBJ2-7
V: TRBV5-4
length: 18
D: TRBD2
size: -
CDR3: CASSAGLAGAVMGHEQYF
DNA: TGTGCCAGCAGCGCGGGACTAGCGGGCGCCGTCATGGGCCACGAGCAGTACTTC

J: TRBJ2-1
V: TRBV19
length: 16
D: TRBD2
size: few
CDR3: CASSIYLAGPSHEQFF
DNA: TGTGCCAGTAGTATCTATCTAGCGGGGCCCAGCCATGAGCAGTTCTTC

J: TRBJ2-1
V: TRBV11-3
length: 14
D: -
size: many
CDR3: CASSSNSHGDEQFF
DNA: TGTGCCAGCAGCTCCAACTCCCATGGGGATGAGCAGTTCTTC

J: TRBJ2-1
V: TRBV3-1
length: 21
D: TRBD2
size: many
CDR3: CASSQDFTSGRLRRSYNEQFF
DNA: TGTGCCAGCAGCCAAGATTTTACTAGCGGGAGGTTGAGGCGCTCCTACAATGAGCAGTTCTTC

J: TRBJ1-4
V: TRBV10-3
length: 11
D: -
size: many
CDR3: CAISEGGKLFF
DNA: TGTGCCATCAGTGAGGGGGGAAAACTGTTTTTT

J: TRBJ2-3
V: TRBV7-2
length: 13
D: -
size: few
CDR3: CASSPRWGDTQYF
DNA: TGTGCCAGCAGCCCCCGGTGGGGCGATACGCAGTATTTT

J: TRBJ1-2
V: TRBV7-2
length: 14
D: -
size: -
CDR3: CASSQNRGGYGYTF
DNA: TGTGCCAGCAGCCAAAACCGGGGCGGCTATGGCTACACCTTC

J: TRBJ1-1
V: TRBV18
length: 13
D: -
size: -
CDR3: CASSTRIGGKAFF
DNA: TGTGCCAGCTCAACCCGAATCGGGGGTAAAGCTTTCTTT

J: TRBJ2-1
V: TRBV20-1
length: 14
D: -
size: -
CDR3: CSAPGRPSYNEQFF
DNA: TGCAGCGCTCCGGGGCGGCCCTCCTACAATGAGCAGTTCTTC

J: TRBJ1-6
V: TRBV20-1
length: 11
D: -
size: -
CDR3: CSAEKNSPLHF
DNA: TGCAGTGCCGAGAAGAATTCACCCCTCCACTTT

J: TRBJ2-1
V: TRBV20-1
length: 16
D: -
size: many
CDR3: CSARAHSQSSYNEQFF
DNA: TGCAGTGCTAGGGCCCACTCCCAGAGCTCCTACAATGAGCAGTTCTTC

J: TRBJ2-5
V: TRBV7-8
length: 14
D: -
size: many
CDR3: CASSSYTPQETQYF
DNA: TGTGCCAGCAGCTCTTACACTCCTCAAGAGACCCAGTACTTC

J: TRBJ2-3
V: TRBV10-3
length: 14
D: TRBD1
size: few
CDR3: CAISRTGVSDTQYF
DNA: TGTGCCATCAGCCGGACAGGCGTATCAGATACGCAGTATTTT

J: TRBJ2-7
V: TRBV28
length: 16
D: TRBD2
size: -
CDR3: CASSPFVAGGSYEQYF
DNA: TGTGCCAGCAGTCCCTTCGTTGCGGGAGGTAGTTACGAGCAGTACTTC

J: TRBJ2-5
V: TRBV28
length: 11
D: -
size: many
CDR3: CASSIAGAQYF
DNA: TGTGCCAGCAGCATAGCCGGGGCCCAGTACTTC

J: TRBJ1-5
V: TRBV5-1
length: 15
D: -
size: -
CDR3: CASSPAPGLNQPQHF
DNA: TGCGCCAGCAGCCCGGCTCCGGGCCTTAATCAGCCCCAGCATTTT

J: TRBJ2-1
V: TRBV4-1
length: 15
D: -
size: few
CDR3: CASSQPSRSYNEQFF
DNA: TGCGCCAGCAGCCAACCCTCAAGGTCCTACAATGAGCAGTTCTTC

J: TRBJ2-2
V: TRBV24-1
length: 17
D: -
size: few
CDR3: CATSAPGPPHPTGELFF
DNA: TGTGCCACCAGTGCCCCGGGACCGCCCCATCCCACCGGGGAGCTGTTTTTT

J: TRBJ1-3
V: TRBV30
length: 15
D: -
size: -
CDR3: CAWCTGSNSGNTIYF
DNA: TGTGCCTGGTGTACAGGCTCCAACTCTGGAAACACCATATATTTT

J: TRBJ1-1
V: TRBV20-1
length: 12
D: -
size: many
CDR3: CSAREFPTEAFF
DNA: TGCAGTGCTAGAGAGTTTCCCACTGAAGCTTTCTTT

J: TRBJ2-1
V: TRBV5-1
length: 13
D: TRBD1
size: -
CDR3: CASSVGQGSEQFF
DNA: TGCGCCAGCAGCGTAGGACAGGGATCTGAGCAGTTCTTC

J: TRBJ1-1
V: TRBV6-1
length: 13
D: -
size: many
CDR3: CASSEAARTEAFF
DNA: TGTGCCAGCAGTGAGGCTGCCCGCACTGAAGCTTTCTTT